The 11 T cell receptor beta chains below were found in one sample sequenced in a study of CD8 T cells in Susac syndrome. Random hexamers primed reverse transcription of about 0.5 to 1 ug RNA. TCRdb reanalysed the immunoSEQ multiplex PCR reads using MiXCR and keeps one entry per CDR3 protein. The sample holds around 300,000 distinct CDR3 sequences, about 88% seen once. Sequencing was done on a sample of CD8+ T cells from PBMCs. All receptors derive from a human donor with multiple sclerosis.

The rearrangement links TRBV7-9 to TRBJ2-7; no reliable D call. CDR1 is SEHNR, CDR2 FQNEAQ, per germline (reference sequence). V lost 6 bases and J lost 6, with 15 bases in between. The CDR3 covers 13 residues. CDR3 DNA: TGTGCCAGCAGGTCCTACTTGGACGCCGAGCAGTACTTC. Translated: CASRSYLDAEQYF.

This clonotype has only a few counts. V and J are TRBV19 and TRBJ1-1; D gene unclear. Germline V gene lookup returns CDR1 LNHDA and CDR2 SQIVND (reference sequence). The CDR3 is made up of 14 amino acids. Trimming took 5 bases from V and 1 from J, leaving 11 bases between them. The CDR3 is CASSQVGGNTEAFF. The CDR3 DNA follows: TGTGCCAGTAGTCAAGTCGGTGGGAACACTGAAGCTTTCTTT.

The chain couples TRBV27 to TRBJ2-2, with D uncertain. Germline CDR1 reads MNHEY; CDR2 reads SMNVEV (reference sequence). Trimming stripped 6 bases from V and 6 bases from J, with 20 bases between. There are 16 residues in the CDR3. Here the CDR3 reads CASSANSVSWPGELFF. CDR3 nucleotide sequence: TGTGCCAGCAGCGCTAATTCCGTTAGTTGGCCCGGGGAGCTGTTTTTT.

V and J are TRBV19 and TRBJ1-5, with TRBD1 matching over 8 bases. The V segment lost 7 bases and the J segment 4 bases; nucleotides outside the gene matches: 18. From germline, CDR1 is LNHDA and CDR2 SQIVND (reference sequence). There are 18 residues in the CDR3. The CDR3 spells CASIEGSGTGPPNQPQHF. For the CDR3, the DNA is TGTGCCAGTATCGAGGGTTCCGGGACAGGTCCACCTAATCAGCCCCAGCATTTT.

V is TRBV4-1 and J is TRBJ1-1; TRBD1 is a possible D gene (5 bases). The CDR3 has 13 amino acids. The germline CDR1 and CDR2 sequences are MGHRA and YSYEKL. Trimming took 5 bases from V and 5 from J, leaving 12 bases between them. CDR3 protein: CASSSQGFTEAFF. The CDR3 nucleotides read TGCGCCAGCAGCTCCCAGGGATTTACTGAAGCTTTCTTT.

CDR3 loop: CASSGQGAVSTEAFF. The DNA of the CDR3 is TGTGCCAGCAGCGGGCAGGGGGCTGTTAGCACTGAAGCTTTCTTT. The chain recombines TRBV14 with TRBJ1-1; 8 bases are a match to TRBD1. Trimming took 5 bases from V and 4 from J; bases not matched to a gene: 9. CDR1 is SGHDN and CDR2 is FVKESK in the germline V gene. The CDR3 spans 15 residues.

This chain connects TRBV7-9 to TRBJ2-5, with D unresolved. The CDR3 runs 13 residues. In germline, CDR1 is SEHNR, CDR2 FQNEAQ (reference sequence). V was shortened by 3 bases and J by 2 bases, with 7 bases between the two germline ends. Here the CDR3 reads CASSFPPQETQYF. The DNA for the CDR3 is TGTGCCAGCAGCTTCCCCCCTCAAGAGACCCAGTACTTC.

The CDR3 DNA sequence: TGTGCCAGCAGCTTAGTGGCAGGCGAACAAGAGACCCAGTACTTC. Protein: CASSLVAGEQETQYF. The rearrangement uses TRBV7-9 and TRBJ2-5; D call uncertain. The CDR3 runs to 15 residues. Germline CDR1 and CDR2: SEHNR and FQNEAQ (reference sequence). The V end was cut by 1 base, the J end by 2 bases, with 11 bases between.

V and J are TRBV15 and TRBJ2-7; D call uncertain. Germline V gene data show CDR1 as LNHNV and CDR2 as YYDKDF (reference sequence). CDR3 length equals 15 residues. The V end was cut by 5 bases, the J end by 5 bases, with 19 bases between. The CDR3 nucleotides are TGTGCCACCAGCGATGGGCCTCAGACATCCCACGAGCAGTACTTC. Residues: CATSDGPQTSHEQYF.

The chain combines TRBV4-3 with TRBJ2-7, with 7 positions matching TRBD2. Per the germline V gene, CDR1 is LGHNA and CDR2 is YSLEER. The length of the CDR3 is 15 residues. J was trimmed by 5 bases and V by 1 base; bases with no gene match: 8. The CDR3 sequence: CASSQVGGSGDEQYF. The DNA for the CDR3 is TGCGCCAGCAGCCAAGTCGGCGGGAGCGGCGACGAGCAGTACTTC.

The chain recombines TRBV3-1 with TRBJ2-1; the match to TRBD2 covers 12 bases. CDR3 length: 15 amino acids. V shed 6 bases, J shed 6 bases, and the junction held 6 bases outside the gene matches. Germline values: CDR1 LGHDT, CDR2 YNNKEL (reference sequence). CDR3: CASRSSGGAFNEQFF. Here the CDR3 DNA reads TGTGCCAGCAGGTCTAGCGGGGGGGCCTTCAATGAGCAGTTCTTC.